This T cell receptor (beta chain) emerged from a study of blood T cell repertoires in COVID-19. At the level of the study: The study counted Cohort 3 donors as recovered given two negative PCRs, clearance, or symptom resolution. COVID-19 samples, acute and convalescent, were from the United States, Italy and Spain. T cells, B-cell-depleted T cells, or PBMCs provided the cDNA or gDNA that served as material.

As processed by the authors: Amplifying reference gene primers gave estimates of nucleated cell counts. This table comes from immunoSEQ multiplex PCR, and its TCRdb copy is limited to in-frame clones, with some not included. V, J and clone size are taken as reported in that table, and D and trimming were inferred from the DNA itself. The sample holds approximately 240,000 clones; roughly 90% are singletons and the top ten take 3% to 3.5%. The CDR3 is 13 amino acids. V was shortened by 0 bases and J by 5 bases, with 8 bases between the two germline ends. From germline, CDR1 is SGHNT and CDR2 YYREEE (reference sequence).

The receptor's source is a woman aged 50 to 60 in a cohort exposed to, infected with or recovered from COVID-19 (not recorded which). V usage is TRBV5-4 and J usage is TRBJ1-1, with D perhaps matching TRBD1 (5 bases). Sequencing was done on a sample of PBMCs or T cells enriched from blood (not recorded which). CDR3 amino acids: CASSLGGATEAFF. For the CDR3, the DNA is TGTGCCAGCAGCTTGGGCGGGGCGACTGAAGCTTTCTTT.